This T cell receptor (beta chain) was sequenced during a study of early T cells in non-severe SARS-CoV-2 infection. Broader study findings: The matching step, a VDJdb search, favored anti-spike CD8 responses and missed private and CD4 specificities.

Unique molecular identifiers were affixed to single, distinct cDNA molecules. MiXCR was run by TCRdb on the 5' RACE reads, yielding one entry per CDR3 protein. The sample records 50,000 to 70,000 distinct CDR3 sequences, approximately 12% being singletons. Of note for this clonotype: Its antigen remains unidentified.

V was shortened by 5 bases and J by 5 bases, with 7 bases between the two germline ends. The CDR3 runs 11 residues. Germline lookup yields CDR1 SGDLS and CDR2 YYNGEE. V gene TRBV9 combines with J gene TRBJ1-1; D is undetermined. The material sequenced was whole blood. This sequence originates from an adult who was a healthcare worker with PCR-confirmed SARS-CoV-2 infection or an uninfected control (not recorded which). Written as DNA, the CDR3 is TGTGCCAGCAGAGGAGATACTGAAGCTTTCTTT. This codes for CASRGDTEAFF.